The present T cell receptor (beta chain) was sequenced within a study of T-cell reconstitution after alpha-beta-depleted transplantation in children. For this clonotype: Its antigen is as yet unknown. Relative to the germline gene, one junction end is altered; a read error may explain this.

Study results and limitations: A year post-transplant, T-cell counts and diversity derived mostly from newly produced T cells. Surviving thymic progenitors and recipient T cells were the source of high TCRbeta diversity at day 60 in some patients. Reports say that about two months after transplant, the alpha-beta T cells came out of several hundred graft clones that had expanded.

As it was prepared, the TCRbeta library received unique molecular identifiers. TCRdb re-called the PCR reads through MiXCR, storing one row per CDR3 protein. The table records over 200,000 distinct CDR3 sequences, roughly 9.1% of them present only once. Sequences were derived from PBMCs, mostly from graft donor cells, sampled 360 days after TCRalphabeta/CD19-depleted stem cell transplant. The TCR comes from a male patient aged 2-15 years who had a stem cell transplant for acute myeloid leukemia, so the T cells may come from the graft donor.

CDR3 sequence: CSAREDRDNEKVFF. The CDR3 nucleotides are TGCAGTGCTAGGGAGGACAGGGATAATGAAAAAGTGTTTTTT. The chain carries TRBV20-1 and TRBJ1-4, with 8 positions matching TRBD1. Germline V CDR1 and CDR2: DFQATT, SNEGSKA (reference sequence). The CDR3 runs to 14 residues.